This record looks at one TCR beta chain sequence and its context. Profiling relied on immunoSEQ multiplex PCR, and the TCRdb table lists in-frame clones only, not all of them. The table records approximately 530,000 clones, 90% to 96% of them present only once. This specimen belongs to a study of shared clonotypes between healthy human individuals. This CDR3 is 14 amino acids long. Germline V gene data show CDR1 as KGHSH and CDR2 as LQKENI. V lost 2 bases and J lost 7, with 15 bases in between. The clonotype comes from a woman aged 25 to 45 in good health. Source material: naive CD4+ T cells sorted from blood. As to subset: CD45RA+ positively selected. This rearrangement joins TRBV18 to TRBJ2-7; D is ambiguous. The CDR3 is CASSPGESPREQYF. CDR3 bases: TGTGCCAGCTCACCAGGAGAGTCCCCTCGGGAGCAGTACTTC. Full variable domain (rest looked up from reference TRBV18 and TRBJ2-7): NAGVMQNPRHLVRRRGQEARLRCSPMKGHSHVYWYRQLPEEGLKFMVYLQKENIIDESGMPKERFSAEFPKEGPSILRIQQVVRGDSAAYFCASSPGESPREQYFGPGTRLTVT.